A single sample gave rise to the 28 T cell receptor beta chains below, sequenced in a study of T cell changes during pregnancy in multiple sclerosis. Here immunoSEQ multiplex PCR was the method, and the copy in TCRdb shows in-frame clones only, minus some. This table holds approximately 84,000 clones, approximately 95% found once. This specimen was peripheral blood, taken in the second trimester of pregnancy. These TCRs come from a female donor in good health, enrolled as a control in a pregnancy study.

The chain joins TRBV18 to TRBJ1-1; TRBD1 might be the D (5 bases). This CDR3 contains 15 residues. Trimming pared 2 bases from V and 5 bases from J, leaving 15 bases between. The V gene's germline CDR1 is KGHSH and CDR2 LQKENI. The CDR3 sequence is CASSPLIGAGTEAFF. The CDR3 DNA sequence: TGTGCCAGCTCACCATTGATAGGGGCCGGGACTGAAGCTTTCTTT.

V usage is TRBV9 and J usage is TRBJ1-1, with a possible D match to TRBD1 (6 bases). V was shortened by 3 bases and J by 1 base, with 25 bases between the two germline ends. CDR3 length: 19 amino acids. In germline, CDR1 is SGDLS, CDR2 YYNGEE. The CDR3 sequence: CASSAKSLVKTGENTEAFF. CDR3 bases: TGTGCCAGCAGCGCCAAGTCGTTGGTTAAGACAGGAGAGAACACTGAAGCTTTCTTT.

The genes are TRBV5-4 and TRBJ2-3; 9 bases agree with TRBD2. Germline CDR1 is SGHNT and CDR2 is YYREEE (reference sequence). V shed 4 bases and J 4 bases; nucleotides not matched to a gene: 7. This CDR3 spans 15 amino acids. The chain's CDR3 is CASSPAGGQADTQYF. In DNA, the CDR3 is TGTGCCAGCAGCCCAGCGGGAGGTCAAGCAGATACGCAGTATTTT.

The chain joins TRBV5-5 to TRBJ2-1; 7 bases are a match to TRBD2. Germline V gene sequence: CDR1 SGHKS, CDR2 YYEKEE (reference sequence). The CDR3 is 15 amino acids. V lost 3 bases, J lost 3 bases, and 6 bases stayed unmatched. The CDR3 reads CASSSAASGYNEQFF. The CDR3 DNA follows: TGTGCCAGCAGCTCGGCGGCTAGCGGCTACAATGAGCAGTTCTTC.

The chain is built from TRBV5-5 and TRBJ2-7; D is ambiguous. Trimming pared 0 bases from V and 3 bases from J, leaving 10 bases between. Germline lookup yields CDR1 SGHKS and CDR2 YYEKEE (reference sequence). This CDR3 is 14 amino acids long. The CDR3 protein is CASSLAYRVYEQYF. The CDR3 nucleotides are TGTGCCAGCAGCTTGGCCTATAGAGTCTACGAGCAGTACTTC.

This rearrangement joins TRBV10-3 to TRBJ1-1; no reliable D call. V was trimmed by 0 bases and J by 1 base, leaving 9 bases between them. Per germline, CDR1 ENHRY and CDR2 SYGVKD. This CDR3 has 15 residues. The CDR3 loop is CAISESGGTNTEAFF. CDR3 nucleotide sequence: TGTGCCATCAGTGAGTCTGGCGGTACGAACACTGAAGCTTTCTTT.

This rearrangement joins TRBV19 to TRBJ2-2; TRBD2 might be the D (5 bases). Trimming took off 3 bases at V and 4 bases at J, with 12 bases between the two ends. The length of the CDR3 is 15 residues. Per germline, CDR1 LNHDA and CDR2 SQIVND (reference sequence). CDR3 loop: CASSIDYSPTGELFF. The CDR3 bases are TGTGCCAGTAGTATTGACTACAGTCCCACCGGGGAGCTGTTTTTT.

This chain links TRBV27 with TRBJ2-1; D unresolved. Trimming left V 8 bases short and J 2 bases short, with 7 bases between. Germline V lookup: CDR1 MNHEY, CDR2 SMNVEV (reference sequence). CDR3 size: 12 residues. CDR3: CASVGPYNEQFF. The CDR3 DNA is TGTGCCAGCGTGGGCCCCTACAATGAGCAGTTCTTC.

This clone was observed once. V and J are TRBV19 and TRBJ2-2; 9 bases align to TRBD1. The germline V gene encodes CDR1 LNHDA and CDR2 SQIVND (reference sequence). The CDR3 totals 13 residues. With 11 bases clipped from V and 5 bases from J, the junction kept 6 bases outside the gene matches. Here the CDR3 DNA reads TGTGCCTGTTGGACAGGGGTTACCGGGGAGCTGTTTTTT. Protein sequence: CACWTGVTGELFF.

CDR3 coding DNA: TGTGCCAGCAGCCTTAGGACAGGAGACTATGGCTACACCTTC. This encodes CASSLRTGDYGYTF. The chain recombines TRBV6-1 with TRBJ1-2; 7 bases are a match to TRBD1. V trimming: 6 bases; J trimming: 3 bases; junction bases outside the gene matches: 7. The germline gives CDR1 MNHNS, CDR2 SASEGT. CDR3 length equals 14 residues.

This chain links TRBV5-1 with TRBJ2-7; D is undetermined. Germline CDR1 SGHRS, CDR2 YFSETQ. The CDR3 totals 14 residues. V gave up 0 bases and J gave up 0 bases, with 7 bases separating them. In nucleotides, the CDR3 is TGCGCCAGCAGCTTGGGTTTCAGCTCCTACGAGCAGTACTTC. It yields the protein CASSLGFSSYEQYF.

CDR3 region: CASSLPTTSTDTQYF. The CDR3 nucleotides are TGCGCCAGCAGCTTGCCCACCACTAGCACAGATACGCAGTATTTT. V usage is TRBV5-1 and J usage is TRBJ2-3; D is unresolved. The CDR3 sequence is 15 residues long. The germline CDR1 and CDR2 sequences are SGHRS and YFSETQ. Deletions cut 1 base from V and 0 bases from J, with 9 bases between.

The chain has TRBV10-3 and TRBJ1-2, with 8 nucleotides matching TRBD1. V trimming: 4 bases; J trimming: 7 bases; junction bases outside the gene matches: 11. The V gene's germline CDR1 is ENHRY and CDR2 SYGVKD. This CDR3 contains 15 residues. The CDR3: CAISGGQGKVSGYTF. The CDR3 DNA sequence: TGTGCCATCAGTGGCGGACAGGGAAAGGTCAGTGGCTACACCTTC.

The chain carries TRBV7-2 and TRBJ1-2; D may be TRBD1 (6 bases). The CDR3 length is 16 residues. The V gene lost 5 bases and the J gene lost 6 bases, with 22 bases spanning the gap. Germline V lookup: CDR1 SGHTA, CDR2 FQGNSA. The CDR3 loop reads CASSPRGGPPWNGYTF. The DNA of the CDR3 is TGTGCCAGCAGCCCCAGGGGCGGGCCGCCCTGGAATGGCTACACCTTC.

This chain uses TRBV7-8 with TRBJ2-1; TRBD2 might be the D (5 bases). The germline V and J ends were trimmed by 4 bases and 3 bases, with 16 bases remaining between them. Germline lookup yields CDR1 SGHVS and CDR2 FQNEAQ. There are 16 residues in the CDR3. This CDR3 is CASSSPRGRYYNEQFF. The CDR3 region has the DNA TGTGCCAGCAGCTCACCCCGGGGAAGGTACTACAATGAGCAGTTCTTC.

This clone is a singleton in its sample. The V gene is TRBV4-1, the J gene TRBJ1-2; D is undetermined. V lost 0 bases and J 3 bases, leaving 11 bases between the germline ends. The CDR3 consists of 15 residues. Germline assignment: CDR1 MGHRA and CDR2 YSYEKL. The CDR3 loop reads CASSQEKPADYGYTF. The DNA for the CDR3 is TGCGCCAGCAGCCAAGAAAAGCCGGCGGACTATGGCTACACCTTC.

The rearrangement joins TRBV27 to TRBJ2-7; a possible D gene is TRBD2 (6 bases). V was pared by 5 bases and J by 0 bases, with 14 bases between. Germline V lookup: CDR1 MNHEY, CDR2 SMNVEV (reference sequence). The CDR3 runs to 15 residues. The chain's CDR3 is CASSPQAGPSYEQYF. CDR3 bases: TGTGCCAGCAGTCCCCAAGCGGGTCCCTCCTACGAGCAGTACTTC.

The CDR3 spells CASRAGQEKRPQHF. The CDR3 DNA follows: TGTGCCAGCAGAGCGGGACAGGAGAAAAGGCCCCAGCATTTT. The V call is TRBV27, the J call TRBJ1-5, with TRBD1 identical over 8 bases. The CDR3 is 14 amino acids. Germline V gene sequence: CDR1 MNHEY, CDR2 SMNVEV (reference sequence). J gave up 9 bases and V 6 bases, and 10 bases lay outside the gene matches.

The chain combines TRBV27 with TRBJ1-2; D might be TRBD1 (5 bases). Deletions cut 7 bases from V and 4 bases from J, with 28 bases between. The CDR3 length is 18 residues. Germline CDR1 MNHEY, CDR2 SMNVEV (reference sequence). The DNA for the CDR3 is TGTGCCAGCACCAGTTTTGATTGGGTCGGGGGAGATGGCTATGGCTACACCTTC. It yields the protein CASTSFDWVGGDGYGYTF.

The CDR3 sequence is CATKPEGGANQPQHF. CDR3 DNA: TGTGCCACCAAGCCCGAAGGGGGAGCGAATCAGCCCCAGCATTTT. The chain combines TRBV10-3 with TRBJ1-5, with a weak D call TRBD1 (6 bases). V shed 10 bases and J shed 4 bases, with 20 bases lying between them. Per germline, CDR1 ENHRY and CDR2 SYGVKD. CDR3 length: 15 residues.

CDR3 residues: CASRRDGYEQYF. CDR3 nucleotide sequence: TGTGCCAGCAGGCGGGATGGTTACGAGCAGTACTTC. The chain couples TRBV28 to TRBJ2-7; TRBD2 might be the D (6 bases). Trimming left V 6 bases short and J 4 bases short, with 10 bases between. The germline V gene encodes CDR1 MDHEN and CDR2 SYDVKM. The CDR3 is made up of 12 amino acids.

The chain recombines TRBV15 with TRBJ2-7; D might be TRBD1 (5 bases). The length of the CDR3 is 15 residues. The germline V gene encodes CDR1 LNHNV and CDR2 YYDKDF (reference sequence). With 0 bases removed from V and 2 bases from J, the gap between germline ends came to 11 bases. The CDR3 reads CATSRDRQIPYEQYF. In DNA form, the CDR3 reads TGTGCCACCAGCAGAGATCGACAGATTCCCTACGAGCAGTACTTC.

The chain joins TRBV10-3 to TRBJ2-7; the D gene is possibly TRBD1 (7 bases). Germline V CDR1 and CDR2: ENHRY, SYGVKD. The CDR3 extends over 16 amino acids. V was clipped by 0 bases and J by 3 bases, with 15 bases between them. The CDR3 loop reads CAISESAAGGHYEQYF. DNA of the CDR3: TGTGCCATCAGTGAGTCGGCGGCAGGGGGGCACTACGAGCAGTACTTC.

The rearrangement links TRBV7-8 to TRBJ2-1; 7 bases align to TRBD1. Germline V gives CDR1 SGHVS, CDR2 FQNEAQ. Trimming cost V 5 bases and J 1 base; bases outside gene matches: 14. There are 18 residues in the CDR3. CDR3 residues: CASSPAIDYRGSYNEQFF. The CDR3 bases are TGTGCCAGCAGCCCTGCGATAGATTACAGGGGTTCCTACAATGAGCAGTTCTTC.

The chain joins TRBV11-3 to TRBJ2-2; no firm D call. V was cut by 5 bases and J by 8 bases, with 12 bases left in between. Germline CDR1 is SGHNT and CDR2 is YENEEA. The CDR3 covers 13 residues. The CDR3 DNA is TGTGCCAGCAGCCCCCTGGCGCGGGGGGAGCTGTTTTTT. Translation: CASSPLARGELFF.

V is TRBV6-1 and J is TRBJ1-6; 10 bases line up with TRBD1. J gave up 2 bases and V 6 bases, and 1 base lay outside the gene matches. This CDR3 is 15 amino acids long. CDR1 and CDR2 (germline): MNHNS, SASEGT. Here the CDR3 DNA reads TGTGCCAGCAGAGGACAGGGGGCCTATAATTCACCCCTCCACTTT. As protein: CASRGQGAYNSPLHF.

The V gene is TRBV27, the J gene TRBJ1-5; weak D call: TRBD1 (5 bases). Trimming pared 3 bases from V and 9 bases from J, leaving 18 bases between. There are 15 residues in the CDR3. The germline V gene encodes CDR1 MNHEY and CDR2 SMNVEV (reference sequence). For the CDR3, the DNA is TGTGCCAGCAGTTTCGCAGGGCCGGGGGTTCTGCCCCAGCATTTT. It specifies CASSFAGPGVLPQHF.

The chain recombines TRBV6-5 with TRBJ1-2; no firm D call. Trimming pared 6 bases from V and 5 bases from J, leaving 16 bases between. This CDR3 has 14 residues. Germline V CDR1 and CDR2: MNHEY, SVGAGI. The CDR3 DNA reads TGTGCCAGCAGCCCCGTCCTAGCCGGATATGGCTACACCTTC. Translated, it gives CASSPVLAGYGYTF.